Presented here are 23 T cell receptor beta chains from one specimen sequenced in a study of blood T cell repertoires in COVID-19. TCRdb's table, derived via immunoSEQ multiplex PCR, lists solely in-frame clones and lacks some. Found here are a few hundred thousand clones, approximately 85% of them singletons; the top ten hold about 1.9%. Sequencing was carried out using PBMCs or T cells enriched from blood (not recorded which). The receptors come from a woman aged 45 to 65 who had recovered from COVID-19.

The CDR3 sequence: CASSLDRGSDEQFF. The CDR3 DNA sequence: TGTGCCAGCAGCTTAGATCGGGGTAGCGATGAGCAGTTCTTC. The V gene is TRBV7-9, the J gene TRBJ2-1; D possibly corresponds to TRBD2 (5 bases). Germline assignment: CDR1 SEHNR and CDR2 FQNEAQ (reference sequence). CDR3 length: 14 amino acids. V was pared by 1 base and J by 8 bases, with 12 bases between.

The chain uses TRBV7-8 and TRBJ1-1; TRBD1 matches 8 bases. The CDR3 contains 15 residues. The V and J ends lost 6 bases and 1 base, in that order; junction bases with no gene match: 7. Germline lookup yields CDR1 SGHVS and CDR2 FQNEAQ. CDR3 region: CASSFGQGENTEAFF. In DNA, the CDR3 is TGTGCCAGCAGTTTTGGACAGGGCGAGAACACTGAAGCTTTCTTT. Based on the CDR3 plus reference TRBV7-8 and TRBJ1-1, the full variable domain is GAGVSQSPRYKVAKRGQDVALRCDPISGHVSLFWYQQALGQGPEFLTYFQNEAQLDKSGLPSDRFFAERPEGSVSTLKIQRTQQEDSAVYLCASSFGQGENTEAFFGQGTRLTVV.

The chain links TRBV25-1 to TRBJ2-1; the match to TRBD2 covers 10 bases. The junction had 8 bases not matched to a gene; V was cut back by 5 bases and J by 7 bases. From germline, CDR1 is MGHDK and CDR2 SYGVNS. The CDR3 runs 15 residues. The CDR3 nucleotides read TGTGCCAGCAGTCCAACTAGCGGGGAGATTAATGAGCAGTTCTTC. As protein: CASSPTSGEINEQFF.

The CDR3 DNA reads as TGTGCCAGCAGTTTTGGACAGGAGGCTTTCTTT. Translation: CASSFGQEAFF. The chain couples TRBV12-3 or TRBV12-4 to TRBJ1-1; 7 nucleotides agree with TRBD1. The CDR3 is made up of 11 amino acids. V was pared by 3 bases and J by 11 bases, with 3 bases of the junction left unmatched.

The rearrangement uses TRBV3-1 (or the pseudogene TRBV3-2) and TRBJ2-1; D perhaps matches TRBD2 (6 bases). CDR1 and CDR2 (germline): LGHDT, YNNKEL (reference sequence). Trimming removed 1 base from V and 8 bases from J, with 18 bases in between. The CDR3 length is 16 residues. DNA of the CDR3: TGTGCCAGCAGCCAAGGAGTTCCGACTAGAGGGGATGAGCAGTTCTTC. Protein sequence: CASSQGVPTRGDEQFF.

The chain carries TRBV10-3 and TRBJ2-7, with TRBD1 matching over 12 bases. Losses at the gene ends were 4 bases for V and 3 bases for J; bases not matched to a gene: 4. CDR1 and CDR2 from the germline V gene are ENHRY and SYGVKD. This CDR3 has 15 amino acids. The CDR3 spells CAISVGQGAHYEQYF. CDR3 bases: TGTGCCATCAGTGTGGGACAGGGGGCCCACTACGAGCAGTACTTC.

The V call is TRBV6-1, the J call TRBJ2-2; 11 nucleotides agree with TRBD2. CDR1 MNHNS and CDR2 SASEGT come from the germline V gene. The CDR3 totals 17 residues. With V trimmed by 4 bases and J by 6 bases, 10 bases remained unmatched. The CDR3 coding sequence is TGTGCCAGCAGTGCCCTTCCCGGGACTAGCGGTTCCGGGGAGCTGTTTTTT. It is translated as CASSALPGTSGSGELFF.

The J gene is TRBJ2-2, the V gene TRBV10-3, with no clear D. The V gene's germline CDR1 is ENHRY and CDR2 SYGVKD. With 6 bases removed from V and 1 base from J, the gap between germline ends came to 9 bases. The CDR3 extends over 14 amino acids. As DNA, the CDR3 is TGTGCCATCAGAGGCCCGGGGAACACCGGGGAGCTGTTTTTT. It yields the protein CAIRGPGNTGELFF.

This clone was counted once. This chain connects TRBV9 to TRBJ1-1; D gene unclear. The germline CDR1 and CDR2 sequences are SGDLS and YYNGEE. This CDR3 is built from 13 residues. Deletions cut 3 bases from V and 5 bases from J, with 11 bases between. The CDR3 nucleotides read TGTGCCAGCAGCGCGACCACGGGGACTGAAGCTTTCTTT. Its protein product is CASSATTGTEAFF.

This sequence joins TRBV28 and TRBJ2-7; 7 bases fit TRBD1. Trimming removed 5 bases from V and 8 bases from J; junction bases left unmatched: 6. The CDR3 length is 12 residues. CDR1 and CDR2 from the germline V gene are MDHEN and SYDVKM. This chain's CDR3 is CASSNRDRKQYF. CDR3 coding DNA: TGTGCCAGCAGTAACAGGGACAGAAAGCAGTACTTC.

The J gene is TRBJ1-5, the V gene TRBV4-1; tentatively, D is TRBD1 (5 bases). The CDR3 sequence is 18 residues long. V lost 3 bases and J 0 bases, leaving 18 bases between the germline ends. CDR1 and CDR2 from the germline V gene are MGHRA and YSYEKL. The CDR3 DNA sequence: TGCGCCAGCAGCCAGGGTGGTGGGAAGGGGTATAGCAATCAGCCCCAGCATTTT. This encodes CASSQGGGKGYSNQPQHF.

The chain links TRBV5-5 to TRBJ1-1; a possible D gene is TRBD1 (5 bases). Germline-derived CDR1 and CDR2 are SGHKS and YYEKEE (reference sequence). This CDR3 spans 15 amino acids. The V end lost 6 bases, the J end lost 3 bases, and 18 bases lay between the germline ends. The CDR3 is CASMLGRGTYTEAFF. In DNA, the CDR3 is TGTGCCAGCATGCTTGGCCGGGGGACGTACACTGAAGCTTTCTTT. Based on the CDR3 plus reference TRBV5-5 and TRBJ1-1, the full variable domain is DAGVTQSPTHLIKTRGQQVTLRCSPISGHKSVSWYQQVLGQGPQFIFQYYEKEERGRGNFPDRFSARQFPNYSSELNVNALLLGDSALYLCASMLGRGTYTEAFFGQGTRLTVV.

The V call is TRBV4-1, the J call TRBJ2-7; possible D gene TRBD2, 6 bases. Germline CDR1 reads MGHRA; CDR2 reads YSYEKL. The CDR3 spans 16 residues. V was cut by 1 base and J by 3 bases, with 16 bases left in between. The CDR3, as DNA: TGCGCCAGCAGCCAAGGCGCGGGGTCCCCCTTCTACGAGCAGTACTTC. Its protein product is CASSQGAGSPFYEQYF.

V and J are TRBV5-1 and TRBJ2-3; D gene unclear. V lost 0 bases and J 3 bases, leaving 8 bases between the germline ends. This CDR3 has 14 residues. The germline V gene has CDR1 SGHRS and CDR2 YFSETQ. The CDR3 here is CASSLGSTTDTQYF. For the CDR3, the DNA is TGCGCCAGCAGCTTGGGGTCAACAACAGATACGCAGTATTTT.

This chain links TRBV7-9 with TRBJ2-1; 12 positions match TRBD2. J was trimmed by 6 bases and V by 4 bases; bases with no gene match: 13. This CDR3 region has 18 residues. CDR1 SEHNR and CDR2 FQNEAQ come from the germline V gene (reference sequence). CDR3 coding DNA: TGTGCCAGCAGCTCGAACCGAGGTCTAGCGGGAGGGGGCAATGAGCAGTTCTTC. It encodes CASSSNRGLAGGGNEQFF.

The CDR3 reads CASSAQGAGGEKLFF. The CDR3, as DNA: TGTGCCAGTAGCGCCCAGGGGGCTGGTGGTGAAAAACTGTTTTTT. The chain uses TRBV19 and TRBJ1-4, with 8 bases that match TRBD1. The CDR3 extends over 15 amino acids. V lost 6 bases to trimming and J lost 7 bases; unmatched junction nucleotides: 10. The germline V gene encodes CDR1 LNHDA and CDR2 SQIVND (reference sequence).

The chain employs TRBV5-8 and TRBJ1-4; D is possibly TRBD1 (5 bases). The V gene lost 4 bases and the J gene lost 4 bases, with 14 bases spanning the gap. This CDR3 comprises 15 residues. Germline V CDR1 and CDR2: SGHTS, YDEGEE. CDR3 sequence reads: CASSQGQLDNEKLFF. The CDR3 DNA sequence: TGTGCCAGCAGCCAAGGACAACTGGATAATGAAAAACTGTTTTTT.

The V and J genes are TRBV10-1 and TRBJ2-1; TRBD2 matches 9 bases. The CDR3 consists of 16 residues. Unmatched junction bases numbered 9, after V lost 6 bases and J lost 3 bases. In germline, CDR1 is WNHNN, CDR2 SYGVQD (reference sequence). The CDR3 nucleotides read TGCGCCAGCAGCGGATTTAGCGGGAGAGACTACAATGAGCAGTTCTTC. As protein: CASSGFSGRDYNEQFF.

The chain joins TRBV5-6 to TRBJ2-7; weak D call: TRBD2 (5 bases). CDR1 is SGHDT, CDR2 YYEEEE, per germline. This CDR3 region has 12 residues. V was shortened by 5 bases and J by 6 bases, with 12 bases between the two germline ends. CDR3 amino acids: CASSRTPSEQYF. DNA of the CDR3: TGTGCCAGCAGTCGGACTCCTTCCGAGCAGTACTTC.

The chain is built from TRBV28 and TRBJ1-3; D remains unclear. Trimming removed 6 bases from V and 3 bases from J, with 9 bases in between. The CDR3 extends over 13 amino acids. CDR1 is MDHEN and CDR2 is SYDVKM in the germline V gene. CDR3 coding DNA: TGTGCCAGCAGAGATGGAGGTGGAAACACCATATATTTT. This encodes CASRDGGGNTIYF.

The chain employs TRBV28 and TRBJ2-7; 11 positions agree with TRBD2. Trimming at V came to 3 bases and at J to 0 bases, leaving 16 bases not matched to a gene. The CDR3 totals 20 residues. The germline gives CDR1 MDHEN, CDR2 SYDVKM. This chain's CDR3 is CASSFRRTSGRTPDSYEQYF. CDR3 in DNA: TGTGCCAGCAGTTTCCGAAGGACTAGCGGGCGGACTCCCGACTCCTACGAGCAGTACTTC.

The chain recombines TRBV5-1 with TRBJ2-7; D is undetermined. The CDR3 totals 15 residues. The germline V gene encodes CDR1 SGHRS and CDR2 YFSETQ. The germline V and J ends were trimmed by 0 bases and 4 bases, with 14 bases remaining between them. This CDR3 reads CASSLVRSFGYEQYF. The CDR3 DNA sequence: TGCGCCAGCAGCTTGGTTCGGAGTTTCGGTTACGAGCAGTACTTC.

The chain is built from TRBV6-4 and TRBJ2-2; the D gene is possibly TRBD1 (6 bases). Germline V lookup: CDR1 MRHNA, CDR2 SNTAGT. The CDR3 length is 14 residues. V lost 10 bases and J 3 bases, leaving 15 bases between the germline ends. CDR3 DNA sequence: TGTGCCACCCGAACACAGGGTGACACCGGGGAGCTGTTTTTT. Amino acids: CATRTQGDTGELFF.